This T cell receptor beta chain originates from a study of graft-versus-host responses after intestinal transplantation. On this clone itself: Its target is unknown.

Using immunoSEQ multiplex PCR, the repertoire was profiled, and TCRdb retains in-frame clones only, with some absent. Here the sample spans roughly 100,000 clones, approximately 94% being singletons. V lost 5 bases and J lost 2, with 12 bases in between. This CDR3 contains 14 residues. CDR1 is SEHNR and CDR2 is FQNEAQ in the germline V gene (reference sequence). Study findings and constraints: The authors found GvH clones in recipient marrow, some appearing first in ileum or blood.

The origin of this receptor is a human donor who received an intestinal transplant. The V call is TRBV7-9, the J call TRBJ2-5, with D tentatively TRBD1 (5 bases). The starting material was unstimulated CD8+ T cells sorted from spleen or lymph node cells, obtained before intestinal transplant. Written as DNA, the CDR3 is TGTGCCAGCAGCCTGGACACCTTTCAAGAGACCCAGTACTTC. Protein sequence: CASSLDTFQETQYF.